The 10 T cell receptor beta chains listed next were all sequenced from one sample in a study of blood T cell dynamics during melanoma immunotherapy. Repertoires were generated with immunoSEQ multiplex PCR, while TCRdb's copy carries only in-frame clones and drops some. The data contain 10,000 to 15,000 clones, roughly 89% of them singletons. The time point here: week 3, after first cycle of checkpoint inhibitor. Sequenced material: effector memory CD8+ T cells from blood, taken from a patient treated with checkpoint blockade. Receptors were obtained from a human donor with melanoma.

V gene TRBV27 combines with J gene TRBJ2-1, with 8 bases fitting TRBD2. The germline V gene has CDR1 MNHEY and CDR2 SMNVEV (reference sequence). V lost 8 bases and J lost 8; bases outside the gene matches: 8. The CDR3 covers 13 residues. Written as DNA, the CDR3 is TGTGCCAGCTGGGCGGGAGGCGGCGATGAGCAGTTCTTC. Translated, it gives CASWAGGGDEQFF.

This clone has a handful of counts. This chain links TRBV28 with TRBJ2-1; TRBD2 aligns across 12 bases. Trimming at V came to 3 bases and at J to 4 bases, leaving 4 bases not matched to a gene. Germline loops: CDR1 MDHEN, CDR2 SYDVKM. The CDR3 spans 16 residues. The CDR3 region is CASSFRLAGVYNEQFF. The CDR3 DNA follows: TGTGCCAGCAGTTTCCGACTAGCGGGGGTATACAATGAGCAGTTCTTC.

The chain carries TRBV9 and TRBJ2-1, with 14 positions matching TRBD2. This CDR3 comprises 19 residues. The V gene end was trimmed by 0 bases and the J gene end by 3 bases; junction bases not matched to a gene: 8. The V gene's germline CDR1 is SGDLS and CDR2 YYNGEE. This CDR3 reads CASSVAGLAGGGGYNEQFF. Here the CDR3 DNA reads TGTGCCAGCAGCGTAGCAGGACTAGCGGGAGGTGGGGGCTACAATGAGCAGTTCTTC.

V gene TRBV19 combines with J gene TRBJ2-3, with a possible D match to TRBD1 (6 bases). The length of the CDR3 is 13 residues. V was shortened by 4 bases and J by 2 bases, with 7 bases between the two germline ends. Germline values: CDR1 LNHDA, CDR2 SQIVND (reference sequence). The CDR3 DNA reads as TGTGCCAGTAGTAGGGACACCACAGATACGCAGTATTTT. Protein sequence: CASSRDTTDTQYF.

CDR3 nucleotide sequence: TGTGCCAGTCGAAGGGACAGGGACACTGAAGCTTTCTTT. It specifies CASRRDRDTEAFF. The V call is TRBV19, the J call TRBJ1-1; TRBD1 aligns across 9 bases. The CDR3 extends over 13 amino acids. The V and J ends lost 8 bases and 3 bases, in that order; junction bases with no gene match: 4. Germline V gene lookup returns CDR1 LNHDA and CDR2 SQIVND (reference sequence).

The V and J genes are TRBV6-6 and TRBJ1-2; D uncertain. CDR3 length: 14 residues. From germline, CDR1 is MNHNY and CDR2 SVGAGI (reference sequence). V was pared by 5 bases and J by 6 bases, with 16 bases between. This chain's CDR3 is CASSLSLPADGYTF. For the CDR3, the DNA is TGTGCCAGCAGTCTTTCCCTCCCCGCGGATGGCTACACCTTC.

The V and J genes are TRBV18 and TRBJ2-7, with a weak D call TRBD1 (5 bases). The CDR3 has 16 residues. Germline V gene data show CDR1 as KGHSH and CDR2 as LQKENI. Trimming took off 0 bases at V and 2 bases at J, with 14 bases between the two ends. CDR3: CASSPPLQGPTYEQYF. The CDR3 DNA reads TGTGCCAGCTCACCACCCCTTCAGGGCCCTACCTACGAGCAGTACTTC. Looking up the rest from reference TRBV18 and TRBJ2-7 gives the full variable domain: NAGVMQNPRHLVRRRGQEARLRCSPMKGHSHVYWYRQLPEEGLKFMVYLQKENIIDESGMPKERFSAEFPKEGPSILRIQQVVRGDSAAYFCASSPPLQGPTYEQYFGPGTRLTVT.

The chain couples TRBV7-9 to TRBJ1-6; D possibly corresponds to TRBD1 (6 bases). This CDR3 contains 15 residues. Germline V lookup: CDR1 SEHNR, CDR2 FQNEAQ (reference sequence). V dropped 0 bases and J dropped 14 bases, with 17 bases sitting between them. The CDR3 DNA reads as TGTGCCAGCAGCTTAGCGACAGGTCTCACCACCACCCTCCACTTT. Amino acids: CASSLATGLTTTLHF.

This chain connects TRBV28 to TRBJ1-1; D uncertain. Germline CDR1 reads MDHEN; CDR2 reads SYDVKM. CDR3 size: 17 residues. The V and J ends lost 5 bases and 2 bases respectively, with 21 bases between them. CDR3 in amino acids: CASSPVGMAEPNTEAFF. In DNA, the CDR3 is TGTGCCAGCAGTCCCGTAGGGATGGCAGAACCTAACACTGAAGCTTTCTTT.

This chain links TRBV19 with TRBJ2-1, with 7 bases aligning to TRBD2. The length of the CDR3 is 14 residues. The ends lost 5 bases at V and 7 bases at J; junction bases unmatched: 8. Looked up from germline, CDR1 is LNHDA and CDR2 is SQIVND (reference sequence). Here the CDR3 reads CASSWGGSTNEQFF. The CDR3 coding sequence is TGTGCCAGTAGTTGGGGCGGGAGTACGAATGAGCAGTTCTTC.